Presented here are 27 T cell receptor beta chains from one specimen sequenced in a study of blood T cells in healthy people across ages. The second PCR ran roughly 7 to 12 cycles with a sample-barcoded 5' primer and J-beta primers. TCRdb re-analysed the 5' RACE reads in MiXCR, keeping a single row per CDR3 protein. The sample includes hundreds of thousands of distinct CDR3 sequences, roughly three fifths of them seen just once. The sequencing sample was made of blood. These receptors all stem from a man aged 35-49 years in good health.

V is TRBV6-5 and J is TRBJ2-3, with 8 bases identical to TRBD1. CDR1 is MNHEY, CDR2 SVGAGI, per germline. The CDR3 extends over 14 amino acids. V dropped 4 bases and J dropped 4; count of bases not matched to a gene: 4. CDR3 protein: CASSSYRGADTQYF. The CDR3 DNA sequence: TGTGCCAGCAGTTCCTACAGGGGGGCAGATACGCAGTATTTT.

This chain joins TRBV7-9 and TRBJ2-5; 9 bases map to TRBD2. This CDR3 has 14 amino acids. The germline V gene encodes CDR1 SEHNR and CDR2 FQNEAQ (reference sequence). The J segment lost 5 bases and the V segment lost 5 bases, leaving 6 bases of the junction unmatched. CDR3 in amino acids: CASSLKREDETQYF. The CDR3 DNA reads TGTGCCAGCAGCCTTAAGCGGGAGGATGAGACCCAGTACTTC.

This clonotype was counted a single time. V is TRBV2 and J is TRBJ2-5, with D perhaps matching TRBD2 (7 bases). The CDR3 is made up of 15 amino acids. Germline V gene data show CDR1 as SNHLY and CDR2 as FYNNEI. V gave up 6 bases and J gave up 11 bases, with 25 bases separating them. Here the CDR3 DNA reads TGTGCCAGCAGAGCCCTAGGGGGAGGGCCTGATGAGCAGTACTTC. Amino acids: CASRALGGGPDEQYF.

To note about this clonotype: A read error may account for a junction end that differs from germline. CDR3 in amino acids: CASSLGESSFEQYF. As DNA, the CDR3 is TGTGCCAGCAGCTTGGGGGAAAGCTCCTTCGAGCAGTACTTC. The V gene is TRBV7-9, the J gene TRBJ2-7, with D tentatively TRBD1 or TRBD2 (5 bases each). CDR3 length equals 14 residues. CDR1 is SEHNR, CDR2 FQNEAQ, per germline (reference sequence).

This chain joins TRBV6-1 and TRBJ2-3; 7 bases map to TRBD1. The germline V gene encodes CDR1 MNHNS and CDR2 SASEGT. The CDR3 totals 15 residues. With 3 bases clipped from V and 1 base from J, the junction kept 4 bases outside the gene matches. The CDR3 DNA reads as TGTGCCAGCAGTGAGGGCGACAGGGGCACAGATACGCAGTATTTT. Translated: CASSEGDRGTDTQYF.

The V call is TRBV4-3, the J call TRBJ2-1, with 15 bases that match TRBD2. This CDR3 contains 17 residues. The V gene's germline CDR1 is LGHNA and CDR2 YSLEER. V lost 4 bases to trimming and J lost 6 bases; unmatched junction nucleotides: 7. The CDR3 reads CASSLGTSGRKGNEQFF. CDR3 in DNA: TGCGCCAGCAGCCTCGGGACTAGCGGGAGGAAGGGCAATGAGCAGTTCTTC.

This chain connects TRBV28 to TRBJ2-4; 8 bases line up with TRBD2. V trimming: 6 bases; J trimming: 14 bases; junction bases outside the gene matches: 18. The CDR3 is 15 amino acids. Germline V gives CDR1 MDHEN, CDR2 SYDVKM. CDR3 nucleotide sequence: TGTGCCAGCAGCCCGGGTACCCAGCGGGGGTATTTTGAGTACTTC. It is translated as CASSPGTQRGYFEYF.

In regard to this clonotype: This may be a read error: a much more frequent sequence differs by one nucleotide. This chain links TRBV24-1 with TRBJ1-1; a weak D match, TRBD1 (5 bases). The CDR3 consists of 14 residues. From germline, CDR1 is KGHDR and CDR2 SFDVKD. With 4 bases removed from V and 8 bases from J, the gap between germline ends came to 16 bases. The chain's CDR3 is CATSEKHWDSEAFF. In DNA, the CDR3 is TGTGCCACCAGTGAGAAACACTGGGACTCAGAAGCTTTCTTT.

This clonotype was picked up a small number of times. This rearrangement joins TRBV10-3 to TRBJ1-2; D unclear. The V end lost 7 bases, the J end lost 0 bases, and 6 bases lay between the germline ends. This CDR3 has 12 residues. Germline V gene sequence: CDR1 ENHRY, CDR2 SYGVKD. For the CDR3, the DNA is TGTGCCATCACAGAGGCTAACTATGGCTACACCTTC. It translates to CAITEANYGYTF.

This clonotype has only a few counts. The V gene is TRBV7-2, the J gene TRBJ2-3, with TRBD2 matching 10 bases. Germline values: CDR1 SGHTA, CDR2 FQGNSA. The CDR3 consists of 17 residues. Trimming removed 5 bases from V and 6 bases from J; junction bases left unmatched: 14. CDR3 sequence reads: CASSHSRLAGERDTQYF. The CDR3 DNA is TGTGCCAGCAGCCACAGTCGTCTAGCGGGGGAGAGGGATACGCAGTATTTT.

The rearrangement joins TRBV20-1 to TRBJ2-1; perhaps TRBD1 as D (5 bases). CDR1 and CDR2 (germline): DFQATT, SNEGSKA (reference sequence). CDR3 length: 16 amino acids. Trimming cost V 0 bases and J 5 bases, with 17 bases left between them. CDR3 loop: CSARDLLGAPNNEQFF. The CDR3, as DNA: TGCAGTGCTAGAGATCTGTTAGGGGCGCCGAACAATGAGCAGTTCTTC.

The chain couples TRBV6-5 to TRBJ1-6; 7 positions agree with TRBD1. The CDR3 covers 14 residues. Trimming removed 5 bases from V and 10 bases from J; junction bases left unmatched: 8. Germline V gives CDR1 MNHEY, CDR2 SVGAGI. The CDR3 DNA reads as TGTGCCAGCAGTGCGGACAGGTCCAGATCACCCCTCCACTTT. Its translation is CASSADRSRSPLHF.

This chain connects TRBV20-1 to TRBJ2-6; D gene uncertain. Germline values: CDR1 DFQATT, CDR2 SNEGSKA (reference sequence). This CDR3 has 15 residues. Trimming pared 6 bases from V and 0 bases from J, leaving 12 bases between. The CDR3: CSASKPNSGANVLTF. The CDR3 DNA reads as TGCAGTGCAAGTAAACCAAACTCTGGGGCCAACGTCCTGACTTTC.

The chain couples TRBV7-2 to TRBJ2-7; no firm D call. This CDR3 is built from 12 residues. The V and J ends lost 4 bases and 4 bases respectively, with 8 bases between them. Germline-derived CDR1 and CDR2 are SGHTA and FQGNSA. This CDR3 reads CASSWTPYEQYF. CDR3 nucleotide sequence: TGTGCCAGCAGCTGGACCCCATACGAGCAGTACTTC.

This chain uses TRBV9 with TRBJ2-4, with D perhaps TRBD2 (5 bases). The ends were cut back, 0 bases at V and 0 bases at J, with 16 bases in the middle. From germline, CDR1 is SGDLS and CDR2 YYNGEE. The CDR3 extends over 18 amino acids. For the CDR3, the DNA is TGTGCCAGCAGCGTAGGTAGGGAGAGAGGACTAGCCAAAAACATTCAGTACTTC. This sequence encodes CASSVGRERGLAKNIQYF.

The chain links TRBV7-3 to TRBJ2-3; 7 bases match TRBD2. V gave up 4 bases and J gave up 2 bases; unmatched junction bases: 12. This CDR3 region has 17 residues. In germline, CDR1 is SGHTA, CDR2 FQGTGA. CDR3: CASSSLPDGGTTDTQYF. CDR3 nucleotides: TGTGCCAGCAGCTCCCTCCCGGACGGGGGGACCACAGATACGCAGTATTTT. Variable domain in full (rest from reference TRBV7-3 and TRBJ2-3): GAGVSQTPSNKVTEKGKYVELRCDPISGHTALYWYRQSLGQGPEFLIYFQGTGAADDSGLPNDRFFAVRPEGSVSTLKIQRTERGDSAVYLCASSSLPDGGTTDTQYFGPGTRLTVL.

The chain has TRBV9 and TRBJ2-2; tentative D call: TRBD2 (6 bases). The CDR3 sequence is 13 residues long. The V gene lost 3 bases and the J gene lost 6 bases, with 9 bases spanning the gap. Germline loops: CDR1 SGDLS, CDR2 YYNGEE. The CDR3 loop is CASSASGAGELFF. The CDR3 DNA is TGTGCCAGCAGCGCCTCGGGAGCCGGGGAGCTGTTTTTT. The full variable domain, rest sourced from reference TRBV9 and TRBJ2-2, is DSGVTQTPKHLITATGQRVTLRCSPRSGDLSVYWYQQSLDQGLQFLIQYYNGEERAKGNILERFSAQQFPDLHSELNLSSLELGDSALYFCASSASGAGELFFGEGSRLTVL.

This clonotype was observed a few times. This rearrangement joins TRBV20-1 to TRBJ2-1; 7 bases are shared with TRBD2. This CDR3 is 14 amino acids long. Germline V lookup: CDR1 DFQATT, CDR2 SNEGSKA (reference sequence). Trimming took 0 bases from V and 9 from J; bases not matched to a gene: 8. This CDR3 reads CSARDPTSPSEQFF. In nucleotides, the CDR3 is TGCAGTGCTAGAGATCCGACTAGCCCAAGTGAGCAGTTCTTC.

The V and J genes are TRBV5-6 and TRBJ1-2; D unresolved. The CDR3 covers 16 residues. Germline V gives CDR1 SGHDT, CDR2 YYEEEE. V was shortened by 4 bases and J by 4 bases, with 20 bases between the two germline ends. CDR3 DNA: TGTGCCAGCAGCCTGCAGGCACTGACTGCCTTCTATGGCTACACCTTC. The encoded protein is CASSLQALTAFYGYTF.

This rearrangement joins TRBV29-1 to TRBJ2-1; 7 bases agree with TRBD2. From germline, CDR1 is SQVTM and CDR2 ANQGSEA. This CDR3 has 16 amino acids. V was clipped by 2 bases and J by 0 bases; unmatched bases: 7. CDR3: CSVERLAANSYNEQFF. CDR3 sequence (DNA): TGCAGCGTTGAACGGCTAGCGGCTAACTCCTACAATGAGCAGTTCTTC.

The CDR3 is CASSSFPAGEQYF. CDR3 bases: TGTGCCAGCAGCTCTTTCCCAGCAGGGGAGCAGTACTTC. This rearrangement joins TRBV7-3 to TRBJ2-7; D possibly corresponds to TRBD1 (5 bases). Germline loops: CDR1 SGHTA, CDR2 FQGTGA. CDR3 length: 13 residues. V lost 4 bases to trimming and J lost 7 bases, with 14 bases between them. The full variable domain, rest sourced from reference TRBV7-3 and TRBJ2-7, is GAGVSQTPSNKVTEKGKYVELRCDPISGHTALYWYRQSLGQGPEFLIYFQGTGAADDSGLPNDRFFAVRPEGSVSTLKIQRTERGDSAVYLCASSSFPAGEQYFGPGTRLTVT.

This sequence joins TRBV7-3 and TRBJ2-7; 10 nucleotides match TRBD2. Germline V CDR1 and CDR2: SGHTA, FQGTGA. The CDR3 is 16 amino acids. V was clipped by 6 bases and J by 2 bases; unmatched bases: 10. CDR3 in amino acids: CASREHPGTSAYEQYF. In DNA form, the CDR3 reads TGTGCCAGCAGGGAGCACCCCGGGACTAGCGCCTACGAGCAGTACTTC.

The table lists this clonotype with a count of one. For the CDR3, the DNA is TGTGCCAGCAGGCAGGGGAGTCAGGTGACAGATACGCAGTATTTT. This gives the protein CASRQGSQVTDTQYF. This sequence joins TRBV6-2 or TRBV6-3 and TRBJ2-3; D possibly corresponds to TRBD1 (6 bases). Germline CDR1 is MNHEY and CDR2 is SVGEGT. V gave up 6 bases and J gave up 3 bases, with 16 bases separating them. The CDR3 contains 15 residues.

This chain uses TRBV20-1 with TRBJ2-7; D is possibly TRBD2 (6 bases). The germline CDR1 and CDR2 sequences are DFQATT and SNEGSKA (reference sequence). The CDR3 spans 15 residues. V was pared by 6 bases and J by 0 bases, with 18 bases between. The CDR3 loop reads CSAPSARENSYEQYF. The CDR3 DNA reads TGCAGTGCCCCCTCCGCACGGGAGAACTCCTACGAGCAGTACTTC.

The sample holds a few counts of this clonotype. The genes are TRBV14 and TRBJ2-3; D unresolved. The germline gives CDR1 SGHDN, CDR2 FVKESK. Trimming took off 0 bases at V and 1 base at J, with 5 bases between the two ends. The CDR3 length is 14 residues. The CDR3 loop is CASSQDWGTDTQYF. The CDR3 nucleotides are TGTGCCAGCAGCCAAGATTGGGGCACAGATACGCAGTATTTT.

The CDR3 DNA is TGTGCCAGCAGTGATTTGGGACTAGCGGGGGCCTACAATGAGCAGTTCTTC. As protein: CASSDLGLAGAYNEQFF. V and J are TRBV2 and TRBJ2-1, with 14 bases matching TRBD2. The CDR3 covers 17 residues. Germline values: CDR1 SNHLY, CDR2 FYNNEI. V was pared by 3 bases and J by 2 bases, with 3 bases of the junction left unmatched.

This chain joins TRBV27 and TRBJ2-1; TRBD2 is a possible D gene (6 bases). CDR1 and CDR2 from the germline V gene are MNHEY and SMNVEV (reference sequence). The CDR3 runs 14 residues. With 3 bases removed from V and 4 bases from J, the gap between germline ends came to 10 bases. CDR3 sequence: CASSFSGTYNEQFF. For the CDR3, the DNA is TGTGCCAGCAGTTTTTCAGGGACTTACAATGAGCAGTTCTTC.